The clone carrying this T cell receptor (beta chain) was seen a single time. The V end lost 1 base, the J end lost 0 bases, and 15 bases lay between the germline ends. The CDR3 runs 17 residues. CDR1 is MDHEN and CDR2 is SYDVKM in the germline V gene. This entry belongs to a study of blood T cell repertoires in COVID-19. TCRdb keeps only in-frame clones here, not all; method: immunoSEQ multiplex PCR. The sample contains 100,000 to 120,000 clones, around nine tenths of which appear only once. Input material: peripheral blood. V usage is TRBV28 and J usage is TRBJ2-5, with a weak D call TRBD2 (7 bases). The receptor was derived from a woman aged 45-65 years with acute or convalescent COVID-19. The CDR3 DNA reads as TGTGCCAGCAGTTTATACCCCGGGGAGGGGGACCAAGAGACCCAGTACTTC. Encoded protein: CASSLYPGEGDQETQYF.